These T cell receptor beta chains were read from a single sample in a study of blood T cell repertoires in COVID-19. The protocol was immunoSEQ multiplex PCR, while the TCRdb copy is restricted to in-frame clones and leaves out a portion. The repertoire includes 120,000 or so clones, roughly four fifths of them detected once, and approximately 12% sits in the top ten. The sample comprised peripheral blood. These receptors were obtained from a man aged 55 to 70 with acute or convalescent COVID-19. The CDR3 runs from the conserved cysteine through the conserved F or W. A D gene is named only where the DNA matches it firmly. Part of the rows lack a size; the others show once, few, many or a class for expanded clones.

D gene,V gene,J gene,CDR3 length,clone size,CDR3 protein,CDR3 DNA
TRBD2,TRBV7-9,TRBJ2-1,16,NA,CASSVSGGLGSNEQFF,TGTGCCAGCAGCGTATCGGGGGGACTAGGGTCCAATGAGCAGTTCTTC
TRBD1,TRBV30,TRBJ1-5,15,NA,CAWSAQGSLAQPQHF,TGTGCCTGGAGTGCACAGGGGAGTTTGGCTCAGCCCCAGCATTTT
TRBD1,TRBV28,TRBJ1-4,16,NA,CASSLIQGATNEKLFF,TGTGCCAGCAGTCTCATCCAGGGGGCGACTAATGAAAAACTGTTTTTT
NA,TRBV13,TRBJ1-3,16,NA,CASSFGARTTGNTIYF,TGTGCCAGCAGCTTCGGAGCCCGGACAACTGGAAACACCATATATTTT
NA,TRBV28,TRBJ2-3,17,NA,CASRPKIGPTSTDTQYF,TGTGCCAGCAGGCCTAAAATTGGGCCCACTAGCACAGATACGCAGTATTTT
TRBD1,TRBV24-1,TRBJ2-5,14,NA,CATSTWTGGETQYF,TGTGCCACCAGTACGTGGACAGGGGGAGAGACCCAGTACTTC
TRBD1,TRBV15,TRBJ1-5,17,once,CATSGRQGGNSNQPQHF,TGTGCCACCAGCGGAAGACAGGGAGGCAATAGCAATCAGCCCCAGCATTTT
TRBD1,TRBV10-1,TRBJ2-7,15,few,CATQDAGQGSYEQYF,TGCGCCACCCAAGACGCTGGACAGGGGTCCTACGAGCAGTACTTC
TRBD1,TRBV6-5,TRBJ1-2,13,NA,CASITPGGGGYTF,TGTGCCAGCATTACACCAGGGGGAGGCGGCTACACCTTC
NA,TRBV4-2,TRBJ1-2,14,NA,CASSQAGQHYGYTF,TGTGCCAGCAGCCAAGCAGGGCAGCACTATGGCTACACCTTC
NA,TRBV29-1,TRBJ2-2,13,NA,CSVAGTVTGELFF,TGCAGCGTGGCCGGGACTGTAACCGGGGAGCTGTTTTTT
NA,TRBV6-1,TRBJ1-6,17,NA,CASSARSMSSYNSPLHF,TGTGCCAGCAGTGCCCGGTCGATGAGCTCCTATAATTCACCCCTCCACTTT
NA,TRBV12-3/TRBV12-4,TRBJ1-3,12,NA,CASSFAGETIYF,TGTGCCAGCAGTTTTGCGGGGGAGACCATATATTTT
TRBD1,TRBV28,TRBJ1-6,16,NA,CASRGHRGWASSPLHF,TGTGCCAGCAGGGGCCACAGGGGGTGGGCAAGTTCACCCCTCCACTTT
NA,TRBV30,TRBJ2-2,15,NA,CAWIRGALNSGELFF,TGTGCCTGGATACGGGGGGCCTTAAATTCCGGGGAGCTGTTTTTT
TRBD2,TRBV24-1,TRBJ2-3,15,NA,CATSEGLAGTDTQYF,TGTGCCACCAGTGAGGGACTAGCGGGCACAGATACGCAGTATTTT
NA,TRBV9,TRBJ1-5,14,once,CASSVAPGDQPQHF,TGTGCCAGCAGCGTAGCTCCGGGGGATCAGCCCCAGCATTTT
NA,TRBV2,TRBJ1-5,13,NA,CASISKNGQPQHF,TGTGCCAGCATAAGTAAGAACGGTCAGCCCCAGCATTTT
TRBD2,TRBV7-9,TRBJ2-3,18,NA,CASSFGWLAGPGADTQYF,TGTGCCAGCAGTTTCGGGTGGCTAGCGGGGCCGGGGGCAGATACGCAGTATTTT
NA,TRBV28,TRBJ1-2,13,NA,CASSIGGVYGYTF,TGTGCCAGCAGTATTGGTGGAGTCTATGGCTACACCTTC
NA,TRBV7-9,TRBJ2-7,16,NA,CASSLWGQTSSYEQYF,TGTGCCAGCAGCTTATGGGGACAAACATCCTCCTACGAGCAGTACTTC
TRBD2,TRBV5-4,TRBJ2-7,17,once,CANSLPSGRDLSYEQYF,TGTGCCAACAGCTTGCCTAGCGGGAGGGATTTATCCTACGAGCAGTACTTC
NA,TRBV28,TRBJ1-2,15,NA,CASFPYRTDFYGYTF,TGTGCCAGCTTCCCTTATCGCACGGACTTCTATGGCTACACCTTC
NA,TRBV11-2,TRBJ1-1,14,once,CASSGWGGNTEAFF,TGTGCCAGCAGCGGTTGGGGGGGGAACACTGAAGCTTTCTTT
NA,TRBV19,TRBJ1-1,13,NA,CASGIRGRGEAFF,TGTGCCAGTGGTATACGAGGTCGTGGTGAAGCTTTCTTT
NA,TRBV19,TRBJ2-3,13,NA,CASIRRERDTQYF,TGTGCCAGTATCCGGCGAGAGAGGGATACGCAGTATTTT
NA,TRBV7-2,TRBJ2-3,14,NA,CASSLGGRRESQYF,TGTGCCAGCAGCTTAGGTGGGCGACGGGAATCGCAGTATTTT
NA,TRBV27,TRBJ1-2,14,NA,CASSVGRGAYGYTF,TGTGCCAGCAGTGTAGGACGGGGAGCCTATGGCTACACCTTC
TRBD1,TRBV5-1,TRBJ1-1,15,NA,CASRYSGTVNTEAFF,TGCGCCAGCAGGTATTCTGGGACAGTGAACACTGAAGCTTTCTTT
TRBD2,TRBV5-1,TRBJ2-5,17,once,CASSLSVAGGPRETQYF,TGCGCCAGCAGCTTGAGTGTAGCGGGAGGGCCGCGAGAGACCCAGTACTTC
NA,TRBV19,TRBJ2-6,14,NA,CASRDSSGANVLTF,TGTGCCAGTAGAGACAGCTCTGGGGCCAACGTCCTGACTTTC
NA,TRBV28,TRBJ1-5,14,once,CASSFPVSNQPQHF,TGTGCCAGCAGTTTTCCAGTTAGCAATCAGCCCCAGCATTTT
TRBD2,TRBV4-1,TRBJ2-2,16,NA,CASSLLAGVDTGELFF,TGCGCCAGCAGCCTACTAGCGGGAGTTGACACCGGGGAGCTGTTTTTT
NA,TRBV2,TRBJ1-3,15,NA,CASRLRTDSGNTIYF,TGTGCCAGCAGGCTCCGCACTGACTCTGGAAACACCATATATTTT
NA,TRBV9,TRBJ2-2,14,NA,CASKGTQNTGELFF,TGTGCCAGCAAGGGGACTCAAAACACCGGGGAGCTGTTTTTT
TRBD1,TRBV7-2,TRBJ1-1,13,NA,CASSANRGTEAFF,TGTGCCAGCAGCGCGAACAGGGGAACTGAAGCTTTCTTT
TRBD2,TRBV7-3,TRBJ2-3,18,once,CASSTKRRLAGGRDTQYF,TGTGCCAGCAGCACGAAGCGACGACTAGCGGGAGGGCGTGATACGCAGTATTTT
NA,TRBV28,TRBJ1-5,14,NA,CASSLDWGGQPQHF,TGTGCCAGCAGTTTAGATTGGGGAGGACAGCCCCAGCATTTT
NA,TRBV5-1,TRBJ2-3,14,NA,CASRREARTDTQYF,TGCGCCAGCAGGCGGGAAGCTAGGACAGATACGCAGTATTTT
NA,TRBV28,TRBJ2-1,15,NA,CASALGGASYNEQFF,TGTGCCAGCGCCCTGGGGGGGGCCTCCTACAATGAGCAGTTCTTC
NA,TRBV28,TRBJ1-1,13,NA,CAISQGKGTEAFF,TGTGCCATCTCCCAGGGAAAGGGAACTGAAGCTTTCTTT
NA,TRBV27,TRBJ2-5,15,NA,CASSLWGGGQETQYF,TGTGCCAGCAGTTTATGGGGTGGAGGTCAAGAGACCCAGTACTTC
NA,TRBV5-4,TRBJ1-6,19,NA,CASSLDFGRAHTGNSPLHF,TGTGCCAGCAGCTTGGATTTTGGGAGGGCCCACACTGGTAATTCACCCCTCCACTTT
TRBD2,TRBV2,TRBJ2-7,13,NA,CAGASGPTREQYF,TGTGCCGGAGCTAGCGGTCCAACGAGGGAGCAGTACTTC
NA,TRBV29-1,TRBJ2-2,15,NA,CSPTQRTENTGELFF,TGCAGCCCGACCCAACGGACAGAGAACACCGGGGAGCTGTTTTTT
TRBD2,TRBV13,TRBJ2-2,19,NA,CASSLVLREGPSGTGELFF,TGTGCCAGCAGCTTAGTATTGCGGGAGGGCCCATCGGGCACCGGGGAGCTGTTTTTT
TRBD1,TRBV11-1,TRBJ1-4,14,few,CASSPDRGQEKLFF,TGTGCCAGCAGCCCTGACAGGGGGCAGGAAAAACTGTTTTTT
TRBD2,TRBV9,TRBJ2-3,14,NA,CASSVTSGGDTQYF,TGTGCCAGCAGCGTGACCAGCGGGGGAGATACGCAGTATTTT
NA,TRBV11-2,TRBJ2-4,13,NA,CASSLNFQNIQYF,TGTGCCAGCAGCTTAAACTTTCAAAACATTCAGTACTTC
TRBD1,TRBV24-1,TRBJ1-4,12,NA,CATSETGVKLFF,TGTGCCACCAGTGAAACAGGGGTTAAACTGTTTTTT
NA,TRBV6-6,TRBJ1-5,14,NA,CASSLDTAYQPQHF,TGTGCCAGCAGCCTGGACACGGCCTATCAGCCCCAGCATTTT
TRBD2,TRBV2,TRBJ2-2,15,NA,CASMGGRSGSGELFF,TGTGCCAGCATGGGAGGGCGGTCCGGGAGCGGGGAGCTGTTTTTT
TRBD1,TRBV2,TRBJ2-1,14,once,CASYQTGTGEGAIF,TGTGCCAGCTACCAAACAGGGACAGGGGAAGGGGCGATCTTC
NA,TRBV9,TRBJ2-1,15,once,CASSVDGFPGNEQFF,TGTGCCAGCAGCGTAGATGGCTTCCCGGGCAATGAGCAGTTCTTC
NA,TRBV7-9,TRBJ1-2,17,NA,CASSSLFTGDLDYGYTF,TGTGCCAGCAGCTCACTTTTCACAGGAGATTTGGACTATGGCTACACCTTC
NA,TRBV29-1,TRBJ1-1,12,NA,CSVTTGGEKAFF,TGCAGCGTTACAACCGGGGGGGAGAAAGCTTTCTTT
NA,TRBV2,TRBJ1-4,13,NA,CASSQGTNEKLFF,TGTGCCAGCAGCCAGGGGACTAATGAAAAACTGTTTTTT
TRBD2,TRBV11-3,TRBJ2-2,15,NA,CASSRGLAGTGELFF,TGTGCCAGCAGCCGGGGACTAGCAGGCACCGGGGAGCTGTTTTTT
NA,TRBV5-4,TRBJ1-2,13,NA,CASSPGGEYGYTF,TGTGCCAGCAGTCCTGGGGGGGAGTATGGCTACACCTTC